The rows below give T cell receptor beta chains drawn from one sample of a study of CD8 T cells in Susac syndrome. TCRdb re-called the immunoSEQ multiplex PCR reads through MiXCR, storing one row per CDR3 protein. The sample lists approximately 300,000 distinct CDR3 sequences; about 91% were seen once. The specimen was CD8+ T cells from PBMCs. These receptors all stem from a human donor with multiple sclerosis. Both conserved end residues are part of each CDR3. A D gene is named only where the DNA matches it firmly. Clone size is not always given. Where it is, it says once, few, many or a class for expanded clones.

clone_size	d_call	v_call	j_call	cdr3_nt	cdr3_aa
once	-	TRBV9	TRBJ2-3	TGTGCCAGCAGCACAGGGTTAGGGCGGGGGACAGATACGCAGTATTTT	CASSTGLGRGTDTQYF
-	-	TRBV11-2	TRBJ2-7	TGTGCCAGCAGCAATTTTGACAGCCATGTATCCTACGAGCAGTACTTC	CASSNFDSHVSYEQYF
-	-	TRBV9	TRBJ2-1	TGTGCCAGCAGCGTGGGGGGGACAGAGGAACAGTTCTTC	CASSVGGTEEQFF
-	-	TRBV24-1	TRBJ1-1	TGTGCCACCAGTTGGGGCACTGAAGCTTTCTTT	CATSWGTEAFF
-	TRBD1	TRBV5-6	TRBJ1-1	TGTGCCAGCAGGTTAGCAGGGGGCTACGGGAACACTGAAGCTTTCTTT	CASRLAGGYGNTEAFF
-	-	TRBV20-1	TRBJ1-1	TGCAGTGCTAGATACCAGGGGACTGAAGCTTTCTTT	CSARYQGTEAFF
-	-	TRBV6-5	TRBJ2-3	TGTGCCAGCAGTTACTCGAGGGGGAGCTCGGATACGCAGTATTTT	CASSYSRGSSDTQYF
-	-	TRBV29-1	TRBJ2-2	TGCAGCGTTGAAGATCCTCGAGGCGGGGAGCTGTTTTTT	CSVEDPRGGELFF
-	-	TRBV29-1	TRBJ2-1	TGCAGCGTTGATACGTCGCGGTCCCTGCAGGTCTTC	CSVDTSRSLQVF
-	TRBD1	TRBV20-1	TRBJ1-2	TGCAGTGCTAGTTGGGCAGGGGGCGCCGGAGGCTACACCTTC	CSASWAGGAGGYTF
-	-	TRBV15	TRBJ1-5	TGTGCCACCAGCAGAGCAGGTTATAGCAATCAGCCCCAGCATTTT	CATSRAGYSNQPQHF
-	TRBD2	TRBV4-2	TRBJ2-7	TGTGCCAGCAGCCAACCCACTAGCGGGGGTACCACCTACGAGCAGTACTTC	CASSQPTSGGTTYEQYF
-	TRBD2	TRBV5-4	TRBJ2-3	TGTGCCAGCAGCTTGGAGGCTAGCGGGGGGGGCCCCTTTTCCACAGATACGCAGTATTTT	CASSLEASGGGPFSTDTQYF
-	-	TRBV10-3	TRBJ2-7	TGTGCCATCAGTGAGTCGAATCCAGGGAAAGCCTACGAGCAGTACTTC	CAISESNPGKAYEQYF
-	-	TRBV6-2/TRBV6-3	TRBJ2-7	TGTGCCAGCAGCACTCTCAGTTACACCTACGAGCAGTACTTC	CASSTLSYTYEQYF
once	TRBD1	TRBV4-2	TRBJ1-5	TGTGCCAGCAGCCAAGCGTGGGACAGGGGACCTGAACAACTTAGCAATCAGCCCCAGCATTTT	CASSQAWDRGPEQLSNQPQHF
once	TRBD2	TRBV20-1	TRBJ2-7	TGCAGTGCTAGAGACGCTAGCGGGACGTACGAGCAGTACTTC	CSARDASGTYEQYF
-	-	TRBV19	TRBJ2-6	TGTGCCAGCGAGGAGTTTTATACTTCTGGGGCCAACGTCCTGACTTTC	CASEEFYTSGANVLTF
-	-	TRBV29-1	TRBJ2-2	TGCAGCGTTGATTGGGGTAGCGGGGAGCTGTTTTTT	CSVDWGSGELFF
-	-	TRBV11-2	TRBJ2-4	TGTGCCAGCAGCTTAGATCCCGGGGGGCAAGGCATTCAGTACTTC	CASSLDPGGQGIQYF
-	TRBD1	TRBV6-2/TRBV6-3	TRBJ1-5	TGTGCCAGCGAGCTAGGGGGGACAGTTAATCAGCCCCAGCATTTT	CASELGGTVNQPQHF
few	-	TRBV7-9	TRBJ2-7	TGTGCCAGCAGCCCCCCCAGCAACAGCTACGAGCAGTACTTC	CASSPPSNSYEQYF
-	-	TRBV9	TRBJ1-4	TGTGCCAGCAGCGGAACACAGGGCCTTAATGAAAAACTGTTTTTT	CASSGTQGLNEKLFF
few	TRBD1	TRBV7-8	TRBJ2-7	TGTGCCAGCAGCTTTTCCGGGACAGGGGGCTACGAGCAGTACTTC	CASSFSGTGGYEQYF
-	TRBD2	TRBV20-1	TRBJ2-1	TGCAGTGGGCCGGGACTATCATTCAATGAGCAGTTCTTC	CSGPGLSFNEQFF
once	-	TRBV6-2/TRBV6-3	TRBJ2-7	TGTGCCAGCAGTTACCAGTTGGGCAGGGCCGAGCAGTACTTC	CASSYQLGRAEQYF
-	-	TRBV4-1	TRBJ2-2	TGCGCCAGCAGCATTCTTCAGGGGACCGGGGAGCTGTTTTTT	CASSILQGTGELFF
once	-	TRBV6-2/TRBV6-3	TRBJ2-7	TGTGCCAGCAGCCCTGGACAGATCAAGTACTTC	CASSPGQIKYF
-	-	TRBV6-2/TRBV6-3	TRBJ2-3	TGTGCCAGCAGCTCTCTAGCGATGAACACAGATACGCAGTATTTT	CASSSLAMNTDTQYF
few	TRBD2	TRBV27	TRBJ2-5	TGTGCCAGCAGTCCAGCGGGGGTACAAGAGACCCAGTACTTC	CASSPAGVQETQYF
-	-	TRBV11-2	TRBJ2-5	TGTGCCAGCAGCTTAGGGTGGACGGCCAAGTCTTGGGAGACCCAGTACTTC	CASSLGWTAKSWETQYF
once	-	TRBV20-1	TRBJ2-7	TGCAGTGCTAGACCCATTACCCCAGGGTTCTCGTACGAGCAGTACTTC	CSARPITPGFSYEQYF
-	-	TRBV29-1	TRBJ1-1	TGCAGCGTTGGGGACAACATGAACACTGAAGCTTTCTTT	CSVGDNMNTEAFF
-	-	TRBV9	TRBJ2-4	TGTGCCAGCAGGGAAGACTGCCACCTAGCCAAAAACATTCAGTACTTC	CASREDCHLAKNIQYF
-	-	TRBV29-1	TRBJ2-1	TGCAGCGTTGGGGGAGTCTCCTACAATGAGCAGTTCTTC	CSVGGVSYNEQFF
-	TRBD1	TRBV20-1	TRBJ2-3	TGCAGTGCTATCATCCTACTTACAGGGGGCGCAACCGATACGCAGTATTTT	CSAIILLTGGATDTQYF
-	-	TRBV10-3	TRBJ2-7	TGTGCCATCAGTGCCCCAGACAGGTCGAGCTCCTACGAGCAGTACTTC	CAISAPDRSSSYEQYF
-	-	TRBV14	TRBJ2-2	TGTGCCAGCAGCCAAGTTGGGGGGGCGATGACCGGGGAGCTGTTTTTT	CASSQVGGAMTGELFF
-	-	TRBV4-3	TRBJ2-2	TGCGCCAGCAGCCAAGCTGGCGTCCTTGGACAGACCCCTAACACCGGGGAGCTGTTTTTT	CASSQAGVLGQTPNTGELFF
-	-	TRBV7-2	TRBJ2-7	TGTGCCAGCAGCTCGGACTCGAACGAGCAGTACTTC	CASSSDSNEQYF
-	-	TRBV21-1	TRBJ1-5	TGTGCCAGCAGCAGCGGGACACAGAATCAGCCCCAGCATTTT	CASSSGTQNQPQHF
-	TRBD1	TRBV10-3	TRBJ2-7	TGTGCCATCAGTGGGGACAGGGTCCCCCCCTACGAGCAGTACTTC	CAISGDRVPPYEQYF
-	TRBD1	TRBV11-2	TRBJ2-7	TGTGCCAGCAGCGAAGAAGGGACAGGGTACTACGAGCAGTACTTC	CASSEEGTGYYEQYF
once	TRBD2	TRBV20-1	TRBJ2-3	TGCAGTGCTAGAGATTTGCGGGAGAGCACAGATACGCAGTATTTT	CSARDLRESTDTQYF
once	TRBD1	TRBV24-1	TRBJ2-1	TGTGCCACCAGTGGTTCCTCAGGGGGCTCCTACAATGAGCAGTTCTTC	CATSGSSGGSYNEQFF
-	-	TRBV7-9	TRBJ2-5	TGTGCCAGCAGCCTGGACAGTCTACAAGAGACCCAGTACTTC	CASSLDSLQETQYF
-	TRBD1	TRBV5-6	TRBJ2-7	TGTGCCAGCAGCTCCGACAGGGCTCGGTCCGAGCAGTACTTC	CASSSDRARSEQYF
once	-	TRBV28	TRBJ2-7	TGTGCCAGCAGTTTATGGACGTTTGGCAGCTCCTACGAGCAGTACTTC	CASSLWTFGSSYEQYF
-	-	TRBV29-1	TRBJ2-2	TGCAGCGTTGTAGGGCAAACCGGGGAGCTGTTTTTT	CSVVGQTGELFF
-	-	TRBV7-6	TRBJ2-2	TGTGCCAGCAGCCCAGGGGACGGCGGGGAGCTGTTTTTT	CASSPGDGGELFF
-	-	TRBV27	TRBJ2-1	TGTGCCAGCACTCTGTTGGGGGGAGAGGAGTTCTTC	CASTLLGGEEFF
-	-	TRBV19	TRBJ2-1	TGTGCCAGTAGTGCCGGATTACAATACGAGCAGTTCTTC	CASSAGLQYEQFF
-	-	TRBV2	TRBJ2-6	TGTGCCAGCAGTGAAGCACCCGTTCTGGTTGGGGCCAACGTCCTGACTTTC	CASSEAPVLVGANVLTF
-	-	TRBV20-1	TRBJ1-4	TGCAGTGCTAGAGATTGGAGGGGCACAACTAATGAAAAACTGTTTTTT	CSARDWRGTTNEKLFF